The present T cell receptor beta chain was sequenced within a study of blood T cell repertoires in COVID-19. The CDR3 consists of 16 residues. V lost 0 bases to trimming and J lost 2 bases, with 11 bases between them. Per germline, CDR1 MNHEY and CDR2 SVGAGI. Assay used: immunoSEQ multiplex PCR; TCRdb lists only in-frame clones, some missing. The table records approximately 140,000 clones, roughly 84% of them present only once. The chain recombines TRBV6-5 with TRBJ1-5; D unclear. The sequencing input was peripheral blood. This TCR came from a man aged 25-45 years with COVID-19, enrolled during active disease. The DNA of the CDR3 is TGTGCCAGCAGTTACTCGACGGCGGAGGGCAATCAGCCCCAGCATTTT. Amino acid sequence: CASSYSTAEGNQPQHF.